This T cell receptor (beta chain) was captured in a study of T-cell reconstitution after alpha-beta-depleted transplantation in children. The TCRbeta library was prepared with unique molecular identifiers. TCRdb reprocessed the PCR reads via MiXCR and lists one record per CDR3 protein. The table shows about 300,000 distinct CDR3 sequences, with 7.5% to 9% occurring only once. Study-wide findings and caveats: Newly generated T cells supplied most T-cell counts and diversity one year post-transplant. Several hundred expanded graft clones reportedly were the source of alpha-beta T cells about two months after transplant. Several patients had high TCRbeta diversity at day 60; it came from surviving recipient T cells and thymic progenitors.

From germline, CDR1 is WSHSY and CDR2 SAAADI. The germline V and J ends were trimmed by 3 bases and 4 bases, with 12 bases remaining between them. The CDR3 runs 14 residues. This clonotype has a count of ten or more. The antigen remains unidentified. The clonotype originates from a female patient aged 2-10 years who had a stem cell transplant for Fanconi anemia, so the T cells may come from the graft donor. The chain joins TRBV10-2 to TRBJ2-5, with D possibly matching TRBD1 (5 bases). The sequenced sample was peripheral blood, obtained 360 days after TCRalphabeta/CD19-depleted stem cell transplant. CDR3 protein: CASSDKVQGETQYF. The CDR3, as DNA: TGCGCCAGCAGTGATAAGGTCCAGGGAGAGACCCAGTACTTC.